This TCR beta chain was obtained from a study of blood T cells in healthy people across ages. General study results and limits: Compared with aged donors, long-lived donors showed fewer expanded clones, suggesting selection.

Every donor contributed 8 to 10 milliliters of peripheral blood by blood draw. The second PCR ran about 6 to 11 cycles with a sample-barcoded 5' primer and J-beta primers. A template-switch adaptor containing 12 random nucleotides labeled each cDNA molecule. All samples yielded 2.5 million or more CDR3-containing paired-end reads. A single record per CDR3 protein comes from TCRdb applying MiXCR to the 5' RACE reads. The sample holds about 1.4 million distinct CDR3 sequences, 45% to 70% seen once. Of note for this clonotype: Its antigen remains unknown.

V lost 2 bases, J lost 4 bases, and 5 bases lay in between. The CDR3 has 12 residues. From germline, CDR1 is KGHSH and CDR2 LQKENI. The source material was blood. The clonotype comes from a young man in good health. This chain connects TRBV18 to TRBJ2-5; no reliable D call. The CDR3 loop reads CASSPDTETQYF. DNA for the CDR3: TGTGCCAGCTCACCAGACACAGAGACCCAGTACTTC.